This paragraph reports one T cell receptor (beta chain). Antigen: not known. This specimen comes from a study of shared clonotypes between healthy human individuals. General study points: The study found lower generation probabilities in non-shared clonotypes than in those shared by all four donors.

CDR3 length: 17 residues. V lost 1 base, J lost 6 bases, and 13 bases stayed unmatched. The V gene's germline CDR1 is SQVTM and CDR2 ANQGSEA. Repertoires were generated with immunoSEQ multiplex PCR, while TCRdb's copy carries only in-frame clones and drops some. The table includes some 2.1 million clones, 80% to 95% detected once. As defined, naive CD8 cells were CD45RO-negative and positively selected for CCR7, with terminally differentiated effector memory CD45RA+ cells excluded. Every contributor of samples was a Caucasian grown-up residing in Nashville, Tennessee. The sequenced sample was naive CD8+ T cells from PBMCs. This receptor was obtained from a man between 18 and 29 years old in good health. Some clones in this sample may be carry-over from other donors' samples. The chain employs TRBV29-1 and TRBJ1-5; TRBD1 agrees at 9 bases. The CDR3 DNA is TGCAGCGTTGAAGTGCCCGGGGGACAGGGAATTCCTCAGCCCCAGCATTTT. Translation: CSVEVPGGQGIPQPQHF.